This passage covers 8 T cell receptor beta chains from one sample sequenced in a study of T and B cells in COVID-19 patients. BIOMED2 TRB-A/B primer pools were used in multiplex TRB PCR. TCRdb redid the calling of the multiplex PCR reads with MiXCR, one entry per CDR3 protein. This repertoire shows about 8,000 distinct CDR3 sequences, 26% found once; its top ten account for 15% to 20%. TRB was amplified from roughly 250-500 ng of blood genomic DNA. The sample was blood. These receptors all come from a human donor with active COVID-19.

The V and J genes are TRBV7-4 and TRBJ2-3; D is unresolved. The CDR3 is made up of 15 amino acids. The germline V gene encodes CDR1 SGHVT and CDR2 SQSDAQ. Deletions cut 2 bases from V and 2 bases from J, with 11 bases between. CDR3 in amino acids: CASSLRPTITDTQYF. The CDR3 DNA reads TGTGCCAGCAGCTTAAGGCCGACGATCACAGATACGCAGTATTTT.

There are a few counts of this clonotype. The chain has TRBV27 and TRBJ2-4, with 8 nucleotides matching TRBD2. The CDR3 totals 18 residues. The germline gives CDR1 MNHEY, CDR2 SMNVEV (reference sequence). The J segment lost 3 bases and the V segment lost 5 bases, leaving 15 bases of the junction unmatched. The CDR3 spells CASSPLTGGPEGKNIQYF. DNA for the CDR3: TGTGCCAGCAGTCCGCTAACGGGAGGGCCTGAGGGCAAAAACATTCAGTACTTC.

By share, this clonotype ranks as medium-sized. The V and J genes are TRBV6-1 and TRBJ2-2; D is uncertain. Trimming took 4 bases from V and 5 from J, leaving 11 bases between them. This CDR3 region has 14 residues. Germline CDR1 reads MNHNS; CDR2 reads SASEGT. The CDR3 DNA is TGTGCCAGCAGTGGTTCATCCGTTACCGGGGAGCTGTTTTTT. Translation: CASSGSSVTGELFF.

V and J are TRBV6-5 and TRBJ1-2, with TRBD1 identical over 7 bases. Germline-derived CDR1 and CDR2 are MNHEY and SVGAGI. The junction had 8 bases not matched to a gene; V was cut back by 6 bases and J by 7 bases. This CDR3 comprises 13 residues. The CDR3 sequence is CASSLGTVGGYTF. In DNA form, the CDR3 reads TGTGCCAGCAGCCTCGGGACAGTTGGTGGCTACACCTTC.

The chain employs TRBV6-2 or TRBV6-3 and TRBJ2-7; TRBD2 matches at 14 bases. The V and J ends lost 0 bases and 2 bases, in that order; junction bases with no gene match: 0. Germline-derived CDR1 and CDR2 are MNHEY and SVGEGT. The CDR3 is made up of 16 amino acids. This chain's CDR3 is CASSYSTSGGAYEQYF. The CDR3 coding sequence is TGTGCCAGCAGTTACTCGACTAGCGGGGGGGCCTACGAGCAGTACTTC.

This chain links TRBV9 with TRBJ2-5; 9 bases are shared with TRBD1. The V segment lost 0 bases and the J segment 5 bases; nucleotides outside the gene matches: 2. The CDR3 length is 14 residues. The V gene's germline CDR1 is SGDLS and CDR2 YYNGEE. The CDR3 sequence is CASSVATGGETQYF. The CDR3 coding sequence is TGTGCCAGCAGCGTAGCGACAGGGGGGGAGACCCAGTACTTC.

V usage is TRBV20-1 and J usage is TRBJ1-2; TRBD1 aligns across 8 bases. This CDR3 has 13 amino acids. Germline assignment: CDR1 DFQATT and CDR2 SNEGSKA (reference sequence). Trimming at V came to 3 bases and at J to 2 bases, leaving 2 bases not matched to a gene. The CDR3 nucleotides read TGCAGTGCTAGGGACAGGGTAAACTATGGCTACACCTTC. It is translated as CSARDRVNYGYTF.

This clonotype was observed a few times. The rearrangement uses TRBV6-1 and TRBJ1-1, with D perhaps TRBD1 (5 bases). The CDR3 spans 13 residues. Per germline, CDR1 MNHNS and CDR2 SASEGT. The V gene lost 4 bases and the J gene lost 4 bases, with 10 bases spanning the gap. The CDR3 nucleotides read TGTGCCAGCAGTGTTGGGGCCGTCACTGAAGCTTTCTTT. Its translation: CASSVGAVTEAFF.